A single TCR beta chain is shown here with its context. What it binds is not known. Germline V CDR1 and CDR2: LGHDT, YNNKEL (reference sequence). With V trimmed by 2 bases and J by 1 base, 0 bases remained unmatched. The CDR3 is 14 amino acids. The sample belongs to a study of T cell responses to AZD1222 COVID-19 vaccine. General study findings and limits: The study reported that nearly half of spike-specific TCRs target unmutated variant regions.

The protocol was immunoSEQ multiplex PCR, while the TCRdb copy is restricted to in-frame clones and leaves out a portion. The sample gives around 180,000 clones, 75% to 90% of which show up once; 6% to 8% is in the top ten. This chain links TRBV3-1 (or the pseudogene TRBV3-2) with TRBJ2-3; 7 bases fit TRBD2. The receptor was isolated from an adult in good health. Sequencing used peripheral blood, obtained on day 0 of AZD1222 vaccination. CDR3: CASSQRGGTDTQYF. The DNA of the CDR3 is TGTGCCAGCAGCCAACGGGGGGGCACAGATACGCAGTATTTT.